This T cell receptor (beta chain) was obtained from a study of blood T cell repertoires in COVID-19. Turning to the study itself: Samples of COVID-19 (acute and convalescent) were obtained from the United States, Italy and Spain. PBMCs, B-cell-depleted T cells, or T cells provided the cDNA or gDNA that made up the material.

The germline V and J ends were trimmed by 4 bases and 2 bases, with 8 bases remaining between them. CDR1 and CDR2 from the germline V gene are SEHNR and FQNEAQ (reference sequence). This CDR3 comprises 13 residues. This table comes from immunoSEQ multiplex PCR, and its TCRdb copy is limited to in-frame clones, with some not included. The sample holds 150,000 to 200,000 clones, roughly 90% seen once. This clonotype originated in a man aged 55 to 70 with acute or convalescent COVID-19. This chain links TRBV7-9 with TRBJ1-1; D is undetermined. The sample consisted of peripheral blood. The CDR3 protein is CASSSEGNTEAFF. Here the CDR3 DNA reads TGTGCCAGCAGCTCGGAGGGTAACACTGAAGCTTTCTTT. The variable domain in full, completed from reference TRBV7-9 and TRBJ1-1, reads DTGVSQNPRHKITKRGQNVTFRCDPISEHNRLYWYRQTLGQGPEFLTYFQNEAQLEKSRLLSDRFSAERPKGSFSTLEIQRTEQGDSAMYLCASSSEGNTEAFFGQGTRLTVV.